The 20 T cell receptor beta chains below were found in one sample sequenced in a study of blood T cell repertoires in COVID-19. Profiled with immunoSEQ multiplex PCR; TCRdb holds only in-frame clones, not every one. The sample has more than 85,000 clones; around nine tenths are singletons. What was sequenced was peripheral blood. All receptors derive from a woman of 80 years or more with acute or convalescent COVID-19.

This chain links TRBV12-3 or TRBV12-4 with TRBJ1-4; TRBD1 is a possible D gene (6 bases). CDR3 length: 13 residues. Deletions cut 6 bases from V and 8 bases from J, with 13 bases between. CDR3 DNA: TGTGCCAGCAGCAGGGGAAGATGGGAAAAACTGTTTTTT. This translates into CASSRGRWEKLFF.

The gene calls are TRBV18 and TRBJ1-4; a weak D match, TRBD1 (5 bases). This CDR3 has 16 amino acids. The germline CDR1 and CDR2 sequences are KGHSH and LQKENI. Trimming pared 2 bases from V and 7 bases from J, leaving 17 bases between. The CDR3 loop reads CASSPSMTMGGEKLFF. As DNA, the CDR3 is TGTGCCAGCTCACCATCCATGACTATGGGGGGTGAAAAACTGTTTTTT. The entire variable domain, with the rest obtained from reference TRBV18 and TRBJ1-4, is as follows: NAGVMQNPRHLVRRRGQEARLRCSPMKGHSHVYWYRQLPEEGLKFMVYLQKENIIDESGMPKERFSAEFPKEGPSILRIQQVVRGDSAAYFCASSPSMTMGGEKLFFGSGTQLSVL.

This clone was seen a handful of times. The chain combines TRBV5-1 with TRBJ2-2, with 7 bases matching TRBD1. The CDR3 extends over 17 amino acids. The V and J ends lost 0 bases and 0 bases, in that order; junction bases with no gene match: 5. The germline V gene has CDR1 SGHRS and CDR2 YFSETQ. The CDR3 DNA reads as TGCGCCAGCAGCTTGGCGGTAGGGACAGCGAACACCGGGGAGCTGTTTTTT. Translated: CASSLAVGTANTGELFF.

The gene calls are TRBV28 and TRBJ2-2; D not certain. The CDR3 loop spans 15 amino acids. Germline lookup yields CDR1 MDHEN and CDR2 SYDVKM. The V end was cut by 10 bases, the J end by 4 bases, with 19 bases between. CDR3 bases: TGTGCCATCAAAAGCCCTCCGAGCCTCACCGGGGAGCTGTTTTTT. This translates into CAIKSPPSLTGELFF.

In this sample, this clone turned up once. The chain uses TRBV27 and TRBJ1-1, with D possibly TRBD1 on 6 matching bases. The CDR3 consists of 14 residues. V was trimmed by 7 bases and J by 1 base, leaving 13 bases between them. Germline CDR1 reads MNHEY; CDR2 reads SMNVEV (reference sequence). This chain's CDR3 is CASTRPGANTEAFF. The CDR3 nucleotides are TGTGCCAGCACCCGTCCAGGGGCGAACACTGAAGCTTTCTTT.

The chain joins TRBV5-1 to TRBJ1-5, with TRBD1 as a possible D gene (5 bases). The germline CDR1 and CDR2 sequences are SGHRS and YFSETQ. This CDR3 is 14 amino acids long. Trimming removed 0 bases at V and 7 bases at J, with 11 bases between. Here the CDR3 reads CASSLVPGNQPQHF. As DNA, the CDR3 is TGCGCCAGCAGCTTGGTACCAGGGAACCAGCCCCAGCATTTT.

The CDR3 loop reads CASSLSTGGPPGRYGYTF. In DNA form, the CDR3 reads TGTGCCAGCAGCTTATCGACAGGGGGCCCACCCGGGAGATATGGCTACACCTTC. This chain links TRBV7-2 with TRBJ1-2; TRBD1 agrees at 10 bases. The CDR3 is 18 residues long. Trimming took 2 bases from V and 5 from J; bases not matched to a gene: 14. Germline CDR1 reads SGHTA; CDR2 reads FQGNSA.

This sequence joins TRBV4-3 and TRBJ2-6; 13 nucleotides line up with TRBD2. With 4 bases clipped from V and 2 bases from J, the junction kept 8 bases outside the gene matches. CDR1 and CDR2 (germline): LGHNA, YSLEER. The CDR3 spans 19 residues. CDR3 region: CASSPMTSGRSTGANVLTF. In DNA, the CDR3 is TGCGCCAGCAGCCCGATGACTAGCGGGAGGAGTACTGGGGCCAACGTCCTGACTTTC.

The chain is built from TRBV11-2 and TRBJ2-5; 7 nucleotides line up with TRBD2. CDR1 and CDR2 (germline): SGHAT, FQNNGV. Trimming cost V 5 bases and J 2 bases; bases outside gene matches: 8. This CDR3 region has 15 residues. In nucleotides, the CDR3 is TGTGCCAGCAGCCCTATACGGGGGGAACAAGAGACCCAGTACTTC. It encodes CASSPIRGEQETQYF.

This clone showed up just a few times. The gene calls are TRBV7-9 and TRBJ2-1; TRBD2 aligns across 11 bases. The CDR3 runs 14 residues. The junction had 4 bases not matched to a gene; V was cut back by 6 bases and J by 6 bases. CDR1 is SEHNR and CDR2 is FQNEAQ in the germline V gene (reference sequence). The DNA for the CDR3 is TGTGCCAGCAGTTTTGGGACTAGCGGCAATGAGCAGTTCTTC. Its protein is CASSFGTSGNEQFF.

This clone was seen once. The V gene is TRBV6-2 or TRBV6-3, the J gene TRBJ2-1; 9 bases line up with TRBD2. CDR3 length equals 17 residues. J lost 5 bases, V lost 6 bases, and 14 bases had no gene match. CDR1 is MNHEY, CDR2 SVGEGT, per germline. DNA for the CDR3: TGTGCCAGCAGCGACGGTCTAGCGGGGACGAGGCACAATGAGCAGTTCTTC. Translated, it gives CASSDGLAGTRHNEQFF.

The chain couples TRBV27 to TRBJ2-3; tentative D call: TRBD2 (6 bases). The CDR3 covers 15 residues. V lost 0 bases to trimming and J lost 1 base, with 8 bases between them. The germline gives CDR1 MNHEY, CDR2 SMNVEV (reference sequence). CDR3 region: CASSLSLAGTDTQYF. The CDR3 DNA is TGTGCCAGCAGTTTATCACTAGCCGGCACAGATACGCAGTATTTT.

On this clone itself: The germline gene is not matched at one end of the junction; a read error may be the cause. As DNA, the CDR3 is TGTGCTAGCAGCCGCCGGACAGACACTGAAGCTTTCTTT. It translates to CASSRRTDTEAFF. The rearrangement links TRBV7-7 to TRBJ1-1; possibly TRBD1 for D (6 bases). CDR3 length equals 13 residues. Germline V gives CDR1 SSHAT, CDR2 FNYEAQ (reference sequence).

The CDR3 DNA reads TGTGCCAGCAGCTTAGCGACTGACACAGATACGCAGTATTTT. Protein sequence: CASSLATDTDTQYF. This chain connects TRBV7-2 to TRBJ2-3; D is uncertain. This CDR3 contains 14 residues. Germline loops: CDR1 SGHTA, CDR2 FQGNSA. V was cut by 0 bases and J by 2 bases, with 6 bases left in between.

The chain carries TRBV9 and TRBJ1-2; weak D call: TRBD1 (6 bases). The CDR3 loop spans 13 amino acids. Per the germline V gene, CDR1 is SGDLS and CDR2 is YYNGEE. The V end lost 3 bases, the J end lost 4 bases, and 10 bases lay between the germline ends. This CDR3 reads CASSDRATYGYTF. DNA of the CDR3: TGTGCCAGCAGCGACAGGGCGACCTATGGCTACACCTTC. The variable domain in full, with the rest retrieved from reference TRBV9 and TRBJ1-2, is DSGVTQTPKHLITATGQRVTLRCSPRSGDLSVYWYQQSLDQGLQFLIQYYNGEERAKGNILERFSAQQFPDLHSELNLSSLELGDSALYFCASSDRATYGYTFGSGTRLTVV.

A single count supports this clone. The CDR3 DNA follows: TGTGCCAGCAGAACCGCACGGGGGAGGGCCTACAATGAGCAGTTCTTC. Amino acid sequence: CASRTARGRAYNEQFF. The V call is TRBV11-2, the J call TRBJ2-1; 7 bases fit TRBD2. The CDR3 sequence is 16 residues long. The germline gives CDR1 SGHAT, CDR2 FQNNGV. V shed 6 bases and J 2 bases; nucleotides not matched to a gene: 10.

This rearrangement joins TRBV29-1 to TRBJ1-3; D remains unclear. This CDR3 is built from 14 residues. V dropped 3 bases and J dropped 3 bases, with 12 bases sitting between them. Looked up from germline, CDR1 is SQVTM and CDR2 is ANQGSEA. Written as DNA, the CDR3 is TGCAGCGTTGATCCGGGAAGAGGTGGAAACACCATATATTTT. Amino acid sequence: CSVDPGRGGNTIYF.

The V gene is TRBV11-1, the J gene TRBJ1-1; 7 bases map to TRBD1. Losses at the gene ends were 5 bases for V and 5 bases for J; bases not matched to a gene: 11. This CDR3 spans 15 amino acids. Germline V gives CDR1 SGHAT, CDR2 FQDESV (reference sequence). CDR3 nucleotide sequence: TGTGCCAGCAGCCGCCTCTGGCAGGGGGAAACTGAAGCTTTCTTT. The encoded protein is CASSRLWQGETEAFF.

This chain joins TRBV6-5 and TRBJ2-7; TRBD1 matches at 9 bases. The CDR3 totals 14 residues. Unmatched junction bases numbered 12, after V lost 8 bases and J lost 7 bases. Per germline, CDR1 MNHEY and CDR2 SVGAGI. The CDR3 region is CASDSRDRVWEQYF. The DNA for the CDR3 is TGTGCCAGCGATAGCCGGGACAGGGTCTGGGAGCAGTACTTC.

The V call is TRBV14, the J call TRBJ1-6; 9 bases are a match to TRBD1. J was trimmed by 7 bases and V by 4 bases; bases with no gene match: 8. In germline, CDR1 is SGHDN, CDR2 FVKESK. The CDR3 is 16 residues long. CDR3: CASSLTTGGGNSPLHF. The CDR3 DNA sequence: TGTGCCAGCAGCCTTACGACAGGGGGTGGAAATTCACCCCTCCACTTT. Full variable domain (rest looked up from reference TRBV14 and TRBJ1-6): EAGVTQFPSHSVIEKGQTVTLRCDPISGHDNLYWYRRVMGKEIKFLLHFVKESKQDESGMPNNRFLAERTGGTYSTLKVQPAELEDSGVYFCASSLTTGGGNSPLHFGNGTRLTVT.